This TCR beta chain was captured in a study of post-analysis software for immune sequencing data. Built from TCR beta cDNA, the libraries had unique molecular identifiers in them. MiXCR, run by TCRdb on the PCR reads, gives a single entry per CDR3 protein. This table has roughly 800,000 distinct CDR3 sequences, about 32% appearing once. As concerns this clonotype: Its target is unknown.

General study points: Patients had higher frequencies than controls of roughly 5 TRBV segments, including TRBV5-6, TRBV5-1 and TRBV20-1.

There are 16 residues in the CDR3. Germline V CDR1 and CDR2: SGHRS, YFSETQ. V dropped 0 bases and J dropped 4 bases, with 13 bases sitting between them. The sequence was obtained from a girl aged 5-17 years with multiple sclerosis. Material for sequencing was blood. V is TRBV5-1 and J is TRBJ2-2; no clear D gene. CDR3: CASSLGGSVPTGELFF. Written as DNA, the CDR3 is TGCGCCAGCAGCTTGGGTGGGTCAGTACCCACCGGGGAGCTGTTTTTT.